Shown below are 23 T cell receptor beta chains from a single sample sequenced in a study of T-cell memory formation after mild COVID-19. TCRdb re-called the 5' RACE reads with MiXCR, one entry per CDR3 protein. Among hundreds of thousands of distinct CDR3 sequences listed, roughly 15% were seen once. Sequences were obtained from PBMCs or a T cell subset sorted from them (not recorded which). The receptor set was obtained from a man aged 18 to 30 who had mild COVID-19 (a few samples of this study predate the infection). Cell type and time point are not known.

The sample holds a few counts of this clonotype. V is TRBV9 and J is TRBJ1-6, with TRBD1 identical over 8 bases. V gave up 0 bases and J gave up 10 bases; unmatched junction bases: 6. The germline V gene encodes CDR1 SGDLS and CDR2 YYNGEE. CDR3 length: 15 amino acids. The CDR3 spells CASSVAPTGESPLHF. CDR3 DNA: TGTGCCAGCAGCGTAGCCCCGACAGGGGAGTCACCCCTCCACTTT.

The chain recombines TRBV7-9 with TRBJ2-5; no definite D call. The germline V gene encodes CDR1 SEHNR and CDR2 FQNEAQ (reference sequence). Trimming left V 1 base short and J 4 bases short, with 16 bases between. This CDR3 spans 16 amino acids. CDR3 nucleotide sequence: TGTGCCAGCAGCTTAGTAGGCGGCCCTTGGGGAGAGACCCAGTACTTC. Protein product: CASSLVGGPWGETQYF.

The chain uses TRBV18 and TRBJ1-2; maybe TRBD1 (5 bases). V was trimmed by 3 bases and J by 3 bases, leaving 11 bases between them. Germline V lookup: CDR1 KGHSH, CDR2 LQKENI. The CDR3 has 14 amino acids. Here the CDR3 reads CASSPVRADYGYTF. CDR3 nucleotides: TGTGCCAGCTCACCCGTCAGGGCAGACTATGGCTACACCTTC.

This sequence joins TRBV9 and TRBJ1-5; the D gene is possibly TRBD1 (5 bases). This CDR3 spans 13 amino acids. CDR1 and CDR2 (germline): SGDLS, YYNGEE. The ends were cut back, 0 bases at V and 5 bases at J, with 6 bases in the middle. This CDR3 is CASSVEGYQPQHF. CDR3 bases: TGTGCCAGCAGCGTAGAGGGGTATCAGCCCCAGCATTTT.

This clonotype was detected a few times. This chain links TRBV5-1 with TRBJ1-2; D is possibly TRBD1 (6 bases). The CDR3 runs to 14 residues. V lost 4 bases, J lost 5 bases, and 15 bases lay in between. The germline V gene encodes CDR1 SGHRS and CDR2 YFSETQ. The CDR3 reads CASSALDSSYGYTF. The CDR3 coding sequence is TGCGCCAGCAGCGCCTTGGACAGCTCATATGGCTACACCTTC. Together with reference TRBV5-1 and TRBJ1-2, the CDR3 gives the full variable domain: KAGVTQTPRYLIKTRGQQVTLSCSPISGHRSVSWYQQTPGQGLQFLFEYFSETQRNKGNFPGRFSGRQFSNSRSEMNVSTLELGDSALYLCASSALDSSYGYTFGSGTRLTVV.

The table lists this clonotype with a few counts. The chain uses TRBV19 and TRBJ1-5; no clear D. CDR1 is LNHDA, CDR2 SQIVND, per germline (reference sequence). Trimming cost V 11 bases and J 0 bases, with 11 bases left between them. The CDR3 contains 13 residues. CDR3 protein: CAHGEGSNQPQHF. The CDR3 region has the DNA TGTGCCCACGGAGAGGGTAGCAATCAGCCCCAGCATTTT.

This clonotype has more than one count but fewer than ten. The chain is built from TRBV5-1 and TRBJ2-5, with D perhaps matching TRBD1 (5 bases). Germline CDR1 reads SGHRS; CDR2 reads YFSETQ. CDR3 length equals 15 residues. Trimming removed 6 bases from V and 4 bases from J, with 19 bases in between. Written as DNA, the CDR3 is TGCGCCAGCACCCGAGGACGAAGACAGAGAGAGACCCAGTACTTC. Amino acid sequence: CASTRGRRQRETQYF.

The sample holds many counts of this clonotype. The V call is TRBV5-1, the J call TRBJ2-3, with TRBD1 matching 7 bases. V lost 5 bases to trimming and J lost 2 bases; unmatched junction nucleotides: 5. The CDR3 contains 14 residues. Germline loops: CDR1 SGHRS, CDR2 YFSETQ. The CDR3 loop reads CASSSQGSTDTQYF. The CDR3 DNA follows: TGCGCCAGCAGTTCACAGGGGTCCACAGATACGCAGTATTTT. Using reference TRBV5-1 and TRBJ2-3 for the parts outside the CDR3, the full variable domain is KAGVTQTPRYLIKTRGQQVTLSCSPISGHRSVSWYQQTPGQGLQFLFEYFSETQRNKGNFPGRFSGRQFSNSRSEMNVSTLELGDSALYLCASSSQGSTDTQYFGPGTRLTVL.

V usage is TRBV9 and J usage is TRBJ2-2, with 10 positions matching TRBD1. The CDR3 extends over 15 amino acids. J gave up 4 bases and V 3 bases, and 3 bases lay outside the gene matches. Germline values: CDR1 SGDLS, CDR2 YYNGEE. DNA of the CDR3: TGTGCCAGCAGCGGAGGGACAGGGGCCACCGGGGAGCTGTTTTTT. Protein: CASSGGTGATGELFF.

This chain connects TRBV19 to TRBJ1-5; D is possibly TRBD1 (6 bases). Trimming took 7 bases from V and 1 from J, leaving 14 bases between them. The germline CDR1 and CDR2 sequences are LNHDA and SQIVND (reference sequence). The CDR3 is 15 amino acids. CDR3 amino acids: CASTISTGSNQPQHF. CDR3 sequence (DNA): TGTGCCAGTACGATATCAACAGGGAGCAATCAGCCCCAGCATTTT.

V is TRBV11-1 and J is TRBJ1-1; tentatively, D is TRBD1 (5 bases). Germline assignment: CDR1 SGHAT and CDR2 FQDESV (reference sequence). Trimming took off 5 bases at V and 3 bases at J, with 16 bases between the two ends. The CDR3 extends over 15 amino acids. The CDR3 is CASSAGGRADTEAFF. The CDR3, as DNA: TGTGCCAGCAGCGCGGGGGGGAGAGCCGACACTGAAGCTTTCTTT.

This clonotype was picked up a small number of times. This chain uses TRBV7-6 with TRBJ2-5; 8 bases fit TRBD2. J lost 7 bases, V lost 4 bases, and 8 bases had no gene match. Germline-derived CDR1 and CDR2 are SGHVS and FNYEAQ. The CDR3 is 14 amino acids. The CDR3 nucleotides are TGTGCCAGCAGCTCCGTGGGACTAGGTGCGACCCAGTACTTC. Translated: CASSSVGLGATQYF.

The chain couples TRBV29-1 to TRBJ2-7; no clear D gene. The germline V and J ends were trimmed by 5 bases and 11 bases, with 16 bases remaining between them. CDR1 is SQVTM, CDR2 ANQGSEA, per germline. The CDR3 extends over 11 amino acids. The CDR3 loop reads CSVKGGVDEYF. In DNA, the CDR3 is TGCAGCGTTAAGGGTGGGGTCGATGAGTACTTC.

This clonotype has only a few counts. This chain connects TRBV6-2 or TRBV6-3 to TRBJ1-5, with D maybe TRBD1 (5 bases). This CDR3 region has 14 residues. Germline CDR1 is MNHEY and CDR2 is SVGEGT. The V and J ends lost 8 bases and 2 bases respectively, with 13 bases between them. The CDR3 spells CASSKGARNQPQHF. The CDR3 nucleotides read TGTGCCAGCTCAAAAGGGGCCCGCAATCAGCCCCAGCATTTT.

The V call is TRBV20-1, the J call TRBJ1-5, with 7 bases identical to TRBD1. This CDR3 is 13 amino acids long. The trim removed 3 bases at V and 6 bases at J, leaving 5 bases unmatched. CDR1 and CDR2 (germline): DFQATT, SNEGSKA (reference sequence). Written as DNA, the CDR3 is TGCAGTGCTAGGTTAGGGGGCGGTCAGCCCCAGCATTTT. Residues: CSARLGGGQPQHF.

This clonotype has more than one count but fewer than ten. The chain has TRBV12-3 or TRBV12-4 and TRBJ1-5, with 8 bases fitting TRBD1. The CDR3 spans 15 residues. The V and J ends lost 3 bases and 5 bases, in that order; junction bases with no gene match: 6. CDR3 protein: CASSFNPRGHQPQHF. For the CDR3, the DNA is TGTGCCAGCAGTTTTAACCCCAGGGGGCATCAGCCCCAGCATTTT.

Worth noting for this clonotype: An end of the junction differs from the germline gene, which may be a read error. The chain uses TRBV7-2 and TRBJ1-2; 7 nucleotides match TRBD1. The CDR3 has 12 residues. The germline V gene has CDR1 SGHTA and CDR2 FQGNSA. DNA for the CDR3: TGTGCCAGCAGCTTAGCCGGACAGGTCCTACGATTC. It is translated as CASSLAGQVLRF. Filled out from reference TRBV7-2 and TRBJ1-2, the complete variable domain reads GAGVSQSPSNKVTEKGKDVELRCDPISGHTALYWYRQSLGQGLEFLIYFQGNSAPDKSGLPSDRFSAERTGGSVSTLTIQRTQQEDSAVYLCASSLAGQVLRFGSGTRLTVV.

The chain links TRBV4-1 to TRBJ2-3; D is possibly TRBD1 (5 bases). Germline CDR1 MGHRA, CDR2 YSYEKL. This CDR3 is built from 14 residues. Trimming shortened V by 0 bases and J by 8 bases, and 12 bases separated the two germline ends. The CDR3, as DNA: TGCGCCAGCAGCCAAGAGGTGGGGCTAGGTACGCAGTATTTT. Protein sequence: CASSQEVGLGTQYF.

This chain connects TRBV4-3 to TRBJ2-3; tentative D call: TRBD2 (5 bases). The CDR3 length is 15 residues. Germline V gene lookup returns CDR1 LGHNA and CDR2 YSLEER. The V gene lost 3 bases and the J gene lost 0 bases, with 10 bases spanning the gap. CDR3 amino acids: CASSQGQRSTDTQYF. DNA for the CDR3: TGCGCCAGCAGCCAGGGTCAGCGGAGCACAGATACGCAGTATTTT.

This clonotype was found a few times. The J gene is TRBJ2-1, the V gene TRBV12-3 or TRBV12-4, with D possibly called TRBD1 or TRBD2 (5 bases each). This CDR3 region has 14 residues. V lost 4 bases and J 8 bases, leaving 15 bases between the germline ends. In DNA form, the CDR3 reads TGTGCCAGCAGTTACCCGGGCAGGGACGATGAGCAGTTCTTC. As protein: CASSYPGRDDEQFF.

This chain joins TRBV29-1 and TRBJ2-7; 10 bases fit TRBD1. The germline gives CDR1 SQVTM, CDR2 ANQGSEA. The CDR3 has 11 residues. Unmatched junction bases numbered 4, after V lost 8 bases and J lost 6 bases. For the CDR3, the DNA is TGCAGCACCAGGACAGGGGGCGAGCAGTACTTC. Encoded protein: CSTRTGGEQYF.

This clonotype was observed a handful of times. The chain employs TRBV29-1 and TRBJ2-7, with 11 bases aligning to TRBD2. CDR1 and CDR2 from the germline V gene are SQVTM and ANQGSEA. With 0 bases clipped from V and 3 bases from J, the junction kept 4 bases outside the gene matches. This CDR3 comprises 15 residues. For the CDR3, the DNA is TGCAGCGTTGAAGATGGCCTAGCGGGGGGCTACGAGCAGTACTTC. It codes for CSVEDGLAGGYEQYF.

In its sample, this clonotype was seen many times. V usage is TRBV5-5 and J usage is TRBJ1-4; 9 nucleotides align to TRBD1. Trimming took 3 bases from V and 8 from J; bases not matched to a gene: 5. CDR1 SGHKS and CDR2 YYEKEE come from the germline V gene (reference sequence). This CDR3 has 14 amino acids. CDR3 amino acids: CASSYEGTGEKLFF. CDR3 nucleotides: TGTGCCAGCAGCTACGAAGGGACAGGGGAAAAACTGTTTTTT.